Listed here are 10 T cell receptor beta chains from one sample, sequenced in a study of T cells in Graves' hyperthyroidism and ophthalmopathy. RNA transcripts yielded amplified TCR beta CDR3 regions. The HTBI primer set drove a first-round RT-PCR of the TCR CDR3. TCRdb ran MiXCR on the multiplex PCR reads and lists one entry per CDR3 protein. The table lists 370,000 or so distinct CDR3 sequences, more than 20% of them singletons, with 73% in the top ten. The material sequenced was blood. These receptors came from a man in his forties or fifties with Graves' hyperthyroidism.

In this sample, this clonotype turned up many times. The chain couples TRBV27 to TRBJ2-7; 13 bases align to TRBD2. CDR3 size: 14 residues. V lost 5 bases to trimming and J lost 6 bases; unmatched junction nucleotides: 4. Germline CDR1 and CDR2: MNHEY and SMNVEV (reference sequence). This CDR3 reads CASSPRTSGSEQYF. In nucleotides, the CDR3 is TGTGCCAGCAGTCCCCGGACTAGCGGGAGCGAGCAGTACTTC.

CDR3 residues: CASSWQGLNQPQHF. DNA of the CDR3: TGTGCCAGCAGTTGGCAGGGGCTCAATCAGCCCCAGCATTTT. The chain couples TRBV12-3 or TRBV12-4 to TRBJ1-5, with D maybe TRBD1 (6 bases). The V and J ends lost 4 bases and 3 bases respectively, with 10 bases between them. This CDR3 is built from 14 residues.

This clonotype was recorded a few times. CDR3 sequence (DNA): TGTGCCAGCTCGTTGGGGGCGGATCAGCCCCAGCATTTT. Translation gives CASSLGADQPQHF. V and J are TRBV27 and TRBJ1-5, with D possibly TRBD1 on 6 matching bases. CDR3 size: 13 residues. The germline V gene has CDR1 MNHEY and CDR2 SMNVEV (reference sequence). Between the trimmed V and J ends, which lost 8 bases and 5 bases, there was a span of 13 bases.

Only a few counts were recorded for this clonotype. This chain joins TRBV6-1 and TRBJ2-3; D may correspond to TRBD1 or TRBD2 (5 bases each). Germline V lookup: CDR1 MNHNS, CDR2 SASEGT. The germline V and J ends were trimmed by 6 bases and 2 bases, with 18 bases remaining between them. CDR3 size: 16 residues. CDR3 amino acids: CASRPGAFLTTDTQYF. CDR3 nucleotide sequence: TGTGCCAGCAGACCCGGGGCGTTCTTGACCACAGATACGCAGTATTTT.

This clonotype came up many times. The chain carries TRBV2 and TRBJ2-6, with a weak D call TRBD1 (5 bases). The V end lost 5 bases, the J end lost 1 base, and 12 bases lay between the germline ends. This CDR3 has 16 residues. Germline V gene data show CDR1 as SNHLY and CDR2 as FYNNEI. CDR3 sequence (DNA): TGTGCCAGCAGTCACGACAGCTTTTCTGGGGCCAACGTCCTGACTTTC. It is translated as CASSHDSFSGANVLTF. The full variable domain, in which reference TRBV2 and TRBJ2-6 provide the parts outside the CDR3, is EPEVTQTPSHQVTQMGQEVILRCVPISNHLYFYWYRQILGQKVEFLVSFYNNEISEKSEIFDDQFSVERPDGSNFTLKIRSTKLEDSAMYFCASSHDSFSGANVLTFGAGSRLTVL.

This clonotype was seen more than once but under ten times. The rearrangement joins TRBV7-3 to TRBJ1-1, with a tentative D call TRBD1 (6 bases). The ends were cut back, 3 bases at V and 5 bases at J, with 10 bases in the middle. Germline V lookup: CDR1 SGHTA, CDR2 FQGTGA. The CDR3 is 13 residues long. CDR3 sequence (DNA): TGTGCCAGCAGCTTTTTGGGGGCTACTGAAGCTTTCTTT. Protein sequence: CASSFLGATEAFF.

This clonotype has a handful of counts. This chain links TRBV12-3 or TRBV12-4 with TRBJ2-3, with D perhaps being TRBD1 or TRBD2 (5 bases each). The V gene lost 4 bases and the J gene lost 6 bases, with 11 bases spanning the gap. CDR3 size: 13 residues. This CDR3 is CASSYMGRDTQYF. In DNA, the CDR3 is TGTGCCAGCAGTTATATGGGACGGGATACGCAGTATTTT.

Only a few counts were recorded for this clonotype. The chain is built from TRBV2 and TRBJ2-7; 12 bases are a match to TRBD2. The trim removed 6 bases at V and 2 bases at J, leaving 5 bases unmatched. Per the germline V gene, CDR1 is SNHLY and CDR2 is FYNNEI. The CDR3 consists of 15 residues. This CDR3 is CASRETSGSAYEQYF. The DNA of the CDR3 is TGTGCCAGCAGGGAGACTAGCGGGAGTGCCTACGAGCAGTACTTC.

This clonotype was found a few times. The chain links TRBV20-1 to TRBJ2-3; the match to TRBD1 covers 10 bases. From germline, CDR1 is DFQATT and CDR2 SNEGSKA (reference sequence). The CDR3 has 17 residues. V was pared by 4 bases and J by 1 base, with 11 bases of the junction left unmatched. CDR3 DNA: TGCAGTGCTAACAGAGGGCCGGGGACAGGGGGCACAGATACGCAGTATTTT. Encoded protein: CSANRGPGTGGTDTQYF.

The chain is built from TRBV25-1 and TRBJ2-1; 11 nucleotides line up with TRBD2. The V and J ends lost 0 bases and 0 bases, in that order; junction bases with no gene match: 7. The germline gives CDR1 MGHDK, CDR2 SYGVNS. The CDR3 contains 19 residues. CDR3 sequence reads: CASSEYPGTSGNSYNEQFF. For the CDR3, the DNA is TGTGCCAGCAGTGAATACCCCGGGACTAGCGGTAACTCCTACAATGAGCAGTTCTTC.